This T cell receptor beta chain was obtained from a study of OX40 agonist ivuxolimab in advanced cancers. The V gene's germline CDR1 is MNHEY and CDR2 SMNVEV (reference sequence). The CDR3 is 13 residues long. V was trimmed by 2 bases and J by 5 bases, leaving 7 bases between them. Assay: immunoSEQ multiplex PCR; the TCRdb copy retains only in-frame clones and omits some. The sample consists of tens of thousands of clones, about 80% of them appearing once. The rearrangement joins TRBV27 to TRBJ1-5; D gene uncertain. This clonotype originated in an adult with an advanced solid tumor such as melanoma, head and neck, liver or kidney cancer. Sequenced here: CD4+ or CD8+ T cells sorted from blood, sampled in a trial of the OX40 agonist ivuxolimab. The CDR3 protein is CASSLAMDQPQHF. DNA for the CDR3: TGTGCCAGCAGTTTAGCAATGGATCAGCCCCAGCATTTT.